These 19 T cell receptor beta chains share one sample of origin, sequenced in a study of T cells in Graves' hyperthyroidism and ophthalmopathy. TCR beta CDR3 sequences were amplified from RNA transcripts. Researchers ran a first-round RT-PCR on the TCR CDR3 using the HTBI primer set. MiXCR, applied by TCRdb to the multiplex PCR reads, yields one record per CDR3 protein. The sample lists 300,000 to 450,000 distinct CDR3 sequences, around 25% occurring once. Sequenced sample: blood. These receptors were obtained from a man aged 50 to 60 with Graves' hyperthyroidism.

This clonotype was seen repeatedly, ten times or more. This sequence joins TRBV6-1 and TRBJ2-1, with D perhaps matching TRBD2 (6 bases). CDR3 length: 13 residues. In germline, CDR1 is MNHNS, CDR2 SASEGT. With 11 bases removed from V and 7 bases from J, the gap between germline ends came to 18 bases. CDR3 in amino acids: CASQRSGQNEQFF. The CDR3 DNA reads TGTGCCTCACAGCGGAGCGGGCAAAATGAGCAGTTCTTC.

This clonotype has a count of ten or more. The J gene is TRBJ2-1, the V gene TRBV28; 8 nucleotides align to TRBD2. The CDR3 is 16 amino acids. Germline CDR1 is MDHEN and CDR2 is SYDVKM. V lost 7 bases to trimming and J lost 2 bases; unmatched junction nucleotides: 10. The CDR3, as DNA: TGTGCCAGCACCGATTCTAGCGGGTTTACCTACAATGAGCAGTTCTTC. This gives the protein CASTDSSGFTYNEQFF.

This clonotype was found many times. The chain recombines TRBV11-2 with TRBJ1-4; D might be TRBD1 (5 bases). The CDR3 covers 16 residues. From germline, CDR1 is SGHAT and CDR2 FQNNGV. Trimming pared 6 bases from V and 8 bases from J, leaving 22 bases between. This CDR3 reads CASSQGSGPEWEKLFF. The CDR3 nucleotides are TGTGCCAGCAGTCAGGGTTCAGGTCCAGAATGGGAAAAACTGTTTTTT.

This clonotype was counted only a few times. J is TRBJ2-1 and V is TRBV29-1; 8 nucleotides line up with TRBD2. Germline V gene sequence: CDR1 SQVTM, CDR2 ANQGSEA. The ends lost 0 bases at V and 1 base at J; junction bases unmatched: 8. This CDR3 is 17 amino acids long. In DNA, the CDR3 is TGCAGCGTTGAAGAATTCATTAGCGGGAAGTCCTACAATGAGCAGTTCTTC. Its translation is CSVEEFISGKSYNEQFF.

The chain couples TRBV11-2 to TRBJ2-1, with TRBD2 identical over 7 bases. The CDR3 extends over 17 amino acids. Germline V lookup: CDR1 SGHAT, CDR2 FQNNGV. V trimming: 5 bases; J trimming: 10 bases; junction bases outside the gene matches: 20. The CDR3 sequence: CASSPIRGGSLQKEQFF. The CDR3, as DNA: TGTGCCAGCAGCCCCATTCGAGGCGGGAGCCTGCAGAAGGAGCAGTTCTTC.

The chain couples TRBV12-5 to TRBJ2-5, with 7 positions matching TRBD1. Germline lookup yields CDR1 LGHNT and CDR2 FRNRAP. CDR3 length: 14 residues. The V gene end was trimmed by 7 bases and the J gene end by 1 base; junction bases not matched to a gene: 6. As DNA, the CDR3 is TGTGCTAGTGATATACAGGGGTCCCAAGAGACCCAGTACTTC. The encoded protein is CASDIQGSQETQYF.

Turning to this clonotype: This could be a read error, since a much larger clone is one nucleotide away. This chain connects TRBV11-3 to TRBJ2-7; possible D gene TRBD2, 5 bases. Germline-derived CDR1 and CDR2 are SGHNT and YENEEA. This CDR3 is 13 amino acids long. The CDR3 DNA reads TGTGTCAGCAGCTTCGAGGGCCTGGGGGAGCAGTACTTC. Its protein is CVSSFEGLGEQYF.

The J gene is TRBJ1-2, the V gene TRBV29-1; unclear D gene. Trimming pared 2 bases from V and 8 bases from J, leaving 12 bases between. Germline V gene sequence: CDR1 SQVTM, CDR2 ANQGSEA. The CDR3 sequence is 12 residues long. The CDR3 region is CSVEPGYGGYTF. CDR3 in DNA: TGCAGCGTTGAACCGGGTTATGGAGGCTACACCTTC.

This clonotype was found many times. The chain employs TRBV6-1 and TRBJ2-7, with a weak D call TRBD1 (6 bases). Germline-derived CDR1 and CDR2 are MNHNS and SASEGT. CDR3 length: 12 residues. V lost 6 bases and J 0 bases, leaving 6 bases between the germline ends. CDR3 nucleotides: TGTGCCAGCAGACAGGGCTCCTACGAGCAGTACTTC. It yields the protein CASRQGSYEQYF.

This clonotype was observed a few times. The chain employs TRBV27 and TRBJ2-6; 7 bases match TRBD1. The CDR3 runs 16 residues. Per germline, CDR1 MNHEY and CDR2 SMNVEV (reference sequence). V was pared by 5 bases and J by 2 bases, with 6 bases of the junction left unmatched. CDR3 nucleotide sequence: TGTGCCAGCAGTGTACACAGGGGAGCTGGGGCCAACGTCCTGACTTTC. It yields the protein CASSVHRGAGANVLTF.

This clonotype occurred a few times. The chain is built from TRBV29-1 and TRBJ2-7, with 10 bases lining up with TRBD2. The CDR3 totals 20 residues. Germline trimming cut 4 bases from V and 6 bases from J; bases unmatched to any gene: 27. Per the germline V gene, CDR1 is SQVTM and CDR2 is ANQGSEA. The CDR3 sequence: CSVVPLRNLGVTSGSGEQYF. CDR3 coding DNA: TGCAGCGTTGTCCCGTTGAGGAATTTAGGTGTGACTAGCGGGTCGGGCGAGCAGTACTTC.

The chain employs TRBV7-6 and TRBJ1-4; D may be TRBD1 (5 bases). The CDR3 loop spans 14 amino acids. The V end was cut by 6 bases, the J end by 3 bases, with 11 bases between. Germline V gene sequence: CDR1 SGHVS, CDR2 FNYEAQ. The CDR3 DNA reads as TGTGCCAGCAGAATAGGGGAGGCTAATGAAAAACTGTTTTTT. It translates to CASRIGEANEKLFF.

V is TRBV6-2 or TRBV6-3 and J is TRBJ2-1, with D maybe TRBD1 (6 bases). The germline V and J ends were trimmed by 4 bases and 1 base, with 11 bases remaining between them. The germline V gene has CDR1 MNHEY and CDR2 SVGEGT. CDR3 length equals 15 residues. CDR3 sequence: CASSSPGQSYNEQFF. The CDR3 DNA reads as TGTGCCAGCAGTTCACCGGGACAATCCTACAATGAGCAGTTCTTC.

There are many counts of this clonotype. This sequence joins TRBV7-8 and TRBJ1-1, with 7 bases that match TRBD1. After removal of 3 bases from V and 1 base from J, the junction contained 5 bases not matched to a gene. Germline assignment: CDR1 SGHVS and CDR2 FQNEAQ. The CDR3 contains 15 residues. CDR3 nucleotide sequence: TGTGCCAGCAGCTTCGCGGCAGGGGGGAACACTGAAGCTTTCTTT. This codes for CASSFAAGGNTEAFF.

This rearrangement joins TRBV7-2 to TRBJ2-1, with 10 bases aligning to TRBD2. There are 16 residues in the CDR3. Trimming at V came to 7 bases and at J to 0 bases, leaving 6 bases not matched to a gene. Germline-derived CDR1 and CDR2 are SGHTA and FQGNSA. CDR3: CASNVTSGASYNEQFF. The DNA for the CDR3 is TGTGCCAGCAACGTTACTAGCGGGGCCTCCTACAATGAGCAGTTCTTC. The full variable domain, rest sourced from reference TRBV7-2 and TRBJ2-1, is GAGVSQSPSNKVTEKGKDVELRCDPISGHTALYWYRQSLGQGLEFLIYFQGNSAPDKSGLPSDRFSAERTGGSVSTLTIQRTQQEDSAVYLCASNVTSGASYNEQFFGPGTRLTVL.

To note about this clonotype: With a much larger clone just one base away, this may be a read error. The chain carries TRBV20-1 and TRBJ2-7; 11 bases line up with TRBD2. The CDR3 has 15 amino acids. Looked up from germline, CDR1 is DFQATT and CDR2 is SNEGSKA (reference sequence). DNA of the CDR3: TGCAGTGTTAGATCGGGACTAGCGGTACCCTACGAGCAGTACTTC. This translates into CSVRSGLAVPYEQYF.

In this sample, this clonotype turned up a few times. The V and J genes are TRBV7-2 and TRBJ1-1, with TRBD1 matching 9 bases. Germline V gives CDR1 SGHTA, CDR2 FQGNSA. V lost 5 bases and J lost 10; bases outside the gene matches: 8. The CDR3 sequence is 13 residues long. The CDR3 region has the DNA TGTGCCAGCAGCCAAAACAGGGGGCTTGTAGCTTTCTTT. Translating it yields CASSQNRGLVAFF.

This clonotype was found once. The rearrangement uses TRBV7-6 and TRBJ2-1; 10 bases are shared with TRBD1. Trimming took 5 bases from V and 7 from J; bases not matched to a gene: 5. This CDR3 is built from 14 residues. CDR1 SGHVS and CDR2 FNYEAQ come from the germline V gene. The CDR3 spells CASSVRDRGNEQFF. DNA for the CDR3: TGTGCCAGCAGCGTACGGGACAGGGGTAATGAGCAGTTCTTC.

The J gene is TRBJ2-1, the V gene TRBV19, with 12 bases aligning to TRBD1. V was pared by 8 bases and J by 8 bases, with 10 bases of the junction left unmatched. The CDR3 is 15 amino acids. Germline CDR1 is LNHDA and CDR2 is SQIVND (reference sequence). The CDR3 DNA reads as TGTGCCAGTCGAGACGGGGGACAGGGGGCCGATGAGCAGTTCTTC. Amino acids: CASRDGGQGADEQFF. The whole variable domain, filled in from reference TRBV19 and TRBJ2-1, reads DGGITQSPKYLFRKEGQNVTLSCEQNLNHDAMYWYRQDPGQGLRLIYYSQIVNDFQKGDIAEGYSVSREKKESFPLTVTSAQKNPTAFYLCASRDGGQGADEQFFGPGTRLTVL.